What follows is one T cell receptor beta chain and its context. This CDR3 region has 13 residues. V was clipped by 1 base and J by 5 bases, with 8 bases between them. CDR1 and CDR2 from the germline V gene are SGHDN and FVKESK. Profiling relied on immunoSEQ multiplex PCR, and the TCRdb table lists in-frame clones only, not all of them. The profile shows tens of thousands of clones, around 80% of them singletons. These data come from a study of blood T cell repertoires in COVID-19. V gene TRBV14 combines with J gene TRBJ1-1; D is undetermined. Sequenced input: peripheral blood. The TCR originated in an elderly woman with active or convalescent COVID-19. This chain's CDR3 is CASSQAQVTEAFF. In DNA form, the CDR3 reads TGTGCCAGCAGCCAAGCGCAGGTGACTGAAGCTTTCTTT.